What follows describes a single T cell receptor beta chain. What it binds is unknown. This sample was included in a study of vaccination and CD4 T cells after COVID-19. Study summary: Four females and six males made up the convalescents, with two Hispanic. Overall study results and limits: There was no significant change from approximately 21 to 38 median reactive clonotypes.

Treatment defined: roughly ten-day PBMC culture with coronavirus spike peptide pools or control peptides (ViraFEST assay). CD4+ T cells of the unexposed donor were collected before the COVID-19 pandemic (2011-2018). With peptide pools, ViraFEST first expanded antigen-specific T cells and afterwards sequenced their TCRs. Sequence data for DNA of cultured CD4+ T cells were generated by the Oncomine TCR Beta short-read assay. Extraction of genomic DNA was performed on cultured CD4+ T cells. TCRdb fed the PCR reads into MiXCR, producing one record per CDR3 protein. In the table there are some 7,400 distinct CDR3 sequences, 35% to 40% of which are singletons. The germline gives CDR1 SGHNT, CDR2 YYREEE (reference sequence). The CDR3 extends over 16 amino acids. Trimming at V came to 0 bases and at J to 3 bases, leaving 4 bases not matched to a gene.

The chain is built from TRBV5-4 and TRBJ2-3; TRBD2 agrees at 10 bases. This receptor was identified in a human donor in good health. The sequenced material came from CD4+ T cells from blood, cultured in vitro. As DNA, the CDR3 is TGTGCCAGCAGCTTGGATCTAGCGGGAGATACAGATACGCAGTATTTT. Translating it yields CASSLDLAGDTDTQYF.